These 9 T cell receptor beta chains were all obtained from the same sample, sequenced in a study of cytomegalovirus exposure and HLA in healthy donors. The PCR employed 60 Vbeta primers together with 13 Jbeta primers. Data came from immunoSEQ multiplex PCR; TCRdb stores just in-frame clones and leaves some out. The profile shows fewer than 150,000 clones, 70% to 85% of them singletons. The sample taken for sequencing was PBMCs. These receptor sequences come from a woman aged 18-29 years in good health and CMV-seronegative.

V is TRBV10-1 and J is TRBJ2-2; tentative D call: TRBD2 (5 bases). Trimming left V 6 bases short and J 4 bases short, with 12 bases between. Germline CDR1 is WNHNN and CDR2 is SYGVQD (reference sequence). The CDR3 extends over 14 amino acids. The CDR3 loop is CASSLSAGTGELFF. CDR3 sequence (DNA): TGCGCCAGCAGCTTATCTGCGGGCACCGGGGAGCTGTTTTTT.

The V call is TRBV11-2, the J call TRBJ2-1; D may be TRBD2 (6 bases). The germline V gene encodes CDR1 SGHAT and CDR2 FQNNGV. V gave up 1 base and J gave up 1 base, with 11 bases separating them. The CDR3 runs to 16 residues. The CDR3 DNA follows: TGTGCCAGCAGCTTAGGTTTTCGGGGGTCCTACAATGAGCAGTTCTTC. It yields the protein CASSLGFRGSYNEQFF.

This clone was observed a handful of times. The CDR3 here is CASSLFTGNSGNTIYF. The CDR3 DNA is TGTGCCAGCAGTCTTTTTACAGGGAACTCTGGAAACACCATATATTTT. The chain is built from TRBV4-2 and TRBJ1-3; weak D call: TRBD1 (6 bases). The CDR3 consists of 16 residues. Germline V gene lookup returns CDR1 LGHNA and CDR2 YNFKEQ. Trimming took 6 bases from V and 0 from J, leaving 15 bases between them.

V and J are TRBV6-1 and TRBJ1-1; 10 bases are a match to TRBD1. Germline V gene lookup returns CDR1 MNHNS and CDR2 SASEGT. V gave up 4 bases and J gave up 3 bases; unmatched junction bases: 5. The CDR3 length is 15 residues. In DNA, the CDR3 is TGTGCCAGCAGTGGAAGGGACAGGGGATACACTGAAGCTTTCTTT. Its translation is CASSGRDRGYTEAFF.

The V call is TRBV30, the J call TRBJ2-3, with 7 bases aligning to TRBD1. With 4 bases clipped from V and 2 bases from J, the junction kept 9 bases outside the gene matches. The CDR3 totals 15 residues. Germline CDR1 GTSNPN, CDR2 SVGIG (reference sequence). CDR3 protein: CAWNQPGQNTDTQYF. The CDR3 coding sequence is TGTGCCTGGAACCAACCGGGACAGAACACAGATACGCAGTATTTT.

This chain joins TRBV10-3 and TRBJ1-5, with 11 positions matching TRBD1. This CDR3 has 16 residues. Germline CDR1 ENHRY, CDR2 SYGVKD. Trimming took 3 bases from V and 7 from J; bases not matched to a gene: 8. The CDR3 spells CAISDRGQGGRQPQHF. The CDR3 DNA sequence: TGTGCCATCAGTGACAGGGGACAGGGGGGAAGACAGCCCCAGCATTTT.

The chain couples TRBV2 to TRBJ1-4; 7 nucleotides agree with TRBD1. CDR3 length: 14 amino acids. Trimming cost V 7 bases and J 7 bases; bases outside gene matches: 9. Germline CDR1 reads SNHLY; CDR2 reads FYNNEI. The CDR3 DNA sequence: TGTGCCAGCACCACCGACAGGGTGGGTGAAAAACTGTTTTTT. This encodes CASTTDRVGEKLFF.

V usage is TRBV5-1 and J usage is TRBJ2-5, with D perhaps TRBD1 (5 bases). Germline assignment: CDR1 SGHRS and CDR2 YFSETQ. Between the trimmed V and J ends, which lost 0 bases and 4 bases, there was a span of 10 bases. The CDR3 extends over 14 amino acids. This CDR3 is CASSLDPGRETQYF. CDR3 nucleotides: TGCGCCAGCAGCTTGGACCCAGGGCGAGAGACCCAGTACTTC.

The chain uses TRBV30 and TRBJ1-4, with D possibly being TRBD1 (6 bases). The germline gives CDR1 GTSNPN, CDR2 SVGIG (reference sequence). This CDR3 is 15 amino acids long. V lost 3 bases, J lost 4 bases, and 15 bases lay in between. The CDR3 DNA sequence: TGTGCCTGGAGGGCGCCGACAGGAGATAATGAAAAACTGTTTTTT. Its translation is CAWRAPTGDNEKLFF.